Shown below are 20 T cell receptor beta chains from a single sample sequenced in a study of blood T cell repertoires in COVID-19. Using immunoSEQ multiplex PCR, the repertoire was profiled, and TCRdb retains in-frame clones only, with some absent. This table holds some 170,000 clones, around nine tenths found once. Material for sequencing was peripheral blood. These receptors originate from a woman between 65 and 79 years old with COVID-19, enrolled during active disease.

The chain couples TRBV30 to TRBJ2-7, with D perhaps matching TRBD2 (6 bases). The CDR3 is 13 residues long. Germline lookup yields CDR1 GTSNPN and CDR2 SVGIG (reference sequence). Trimming took 3 bases from V and 5 from J, leaving 14 bases between them. Here the CDR3 DNA reads TGTGCCTGGAGCCGGGATGGGGGGAACGAGCAGTACTTC. Protein: CAWSRDGGNEQYF.

The CDR3 DNA is TGTGCCAGCAGCCAAGCCGGGAGGGTCCCAGAGACCCAGTACTTC. Translation: CASSQAGRVPETQYF. The chain employs TRBV3-1 (or the pseudogene TRBV3-2) and TRBJ2-5; 8 nucleotides match TRBD2. Losses at the gene ends were 1 base for V and 4 bases for J; bases not matched to a gene: 5. There are 15 residues in the CDR3. Germline V CDR1 and CDR2: LGHDT, YNNKEL (reference sequence).

The rearrangement links TRBV28 to TRBJ2-7; D perhaps matches TRBD1 (6 bases). CDR1 and CDR2 from the germline V gene are MDHEN and SYDVKM. The V end was cut by 8 bases, the J end by 7 bases, with 21 bases between. This CDR3 is 14 amino acids long. The CDR3 DNA sequence: TGTGCCAGCGTCCCCCAGGCAGGGGTGGAGGAGCAGTACTTC. Its protein product is CASVPQAGVEEQYF.

V usage is TRBV15 and J usage is TRBJ1-5; D unresolved. The CDR3 has 15 residues. V was clipped by 0 bases and J by 8 bases, with 14 bases between them. Looked up from germline, CDR1 is LNHNV and CDR2 is YYDKDF (reference sequence). The CDR3, as DNA: TGTGCCACCAGCAGAGATTTCAAAGGTGAGGAGCCCCAGCATTTT. It encodes CATSRDFKGEEPQHF.

The rearrangement joins TRBV6-6 to TRBJ2-3; 7 bases fit TRBD2. The V and J ends lost 2 bases and 0 bases, in that order; junction bases with no gene match: 2. Germline lookup yields CDR1 MNHNY and CDR2 SVGAGI (reference sequence). The CDR3 runs to 15 residues. CDR3 sequence reads: CASSYSGTSTDTQYF. The CDR3 nucleotides are TGTGCCAGCAGTTACAGCGGGACTAGCACAGATACGCAGTATTTT.

This sequence joins TRBV7-3 and TRBJ1-2, with 7 bases that match TRBD1. The J segment lost 4 bases and the V segment lost 0 bases, leaving 8 bases of the junction unmatched. The length of the CDR3 is 16 residues. Germline CDR1 SGHTA, CDR2 FQGTGA. This CDR3 is CASSLTGLEGAYGYTF. The CDR3 DNA sequence: TGTGCCAGCAGCTTAACGGGGCTGGAGGGGGCCTATGGCTACACCTTC.

The chain joins TRBV6-5 to TRBJ2-7, with TRBD2 as a possible D gene (6 bases). This CDR3 region has 13 residues. The germline CDR1 and CDR2 sequences are MNHEY and SVGAGI. V shed 10 bases and J shed 2 bases, with 15 bases lying between them. The CDR3 loop reads CATSSAIAYEQYF. The CDR3 nucleotides are TGTGCCACCTCTAGCGCGATAGCCTACGAGCAGTACTTC.

The chain is built from TRBV5-1 and TRBJ2-7; no reliable D call. The V and J ends lost 0 bases and 0 bases respectively, with 10 bases between them. Germline V gives CDR1 SGHRS, CDR2 YFSETQ. This CDR3 has 15 amino acids. CDR3 sequence (DNA): TGCGCCAGCAGCTTGGGGTCCTTCAGCTCCTACGAGCAGTACTTC. As protein: CASSLGSFSSYEQYF.

The chain couples TRBV6-5 to TRBJ1-4, with 8 bases aligning to TRBD1. This CDR3 spans 15 amino acids. CDR1 MNHEY and CDR2 SVGAGI come from the germline V gene. After removal of 2 bases from V and 8 bases from J, the junction contained 7 bases not matched to a gene. The CDR3 spells CASSYGAGGDEKLFF. CDR3 nucleotide sequence: TGTGCCAGCAGTTACGGGGCAGGGGGCGACGAAAAACTGTTTTTT.

The chain joins TRBV7-6 to TRBJ2-1; 10 bases match TRBD2. In germline, CDR1 is SGHVS, CDR2 FNYEAQ. The CDR3 consists of 19 residues. V lost 2 bases to trimming and J lost 3 bases; unmatched junction nucleotides: 13. CDR3 protein: CASSLPPGVAGGDYNEQFF. CDR3 sequence (DNA): TGTGCCAGCAGCTTACCCCCGGGGGTAGCGGGAGGTGACTACAATGAGCAGTTCTTC. Full variable domain (missing parts from reference TRBV7-6 and TRBJ2-1): GAGVSQSPRYKVTKRGQDVALRCDPISGHVSLYWYRQALGQGPEFLTYFNYEAQQDKSGLPNDRFSAERPEGSISTLTIQRTEQRDSAMYRCASSLPPGVAGGDYNEQFFGPGTRLTVL.

This clone was seen just once. The V call is TRBV29-1, the J call TRBJ2-7; 7 bases are shared with TRBD1. V trimming: 4 bases; J trimming: 5 bases; junction bases outside the gene matches: 11. Germline V lookup: CDR1 SQVTM, CDR2 ANQGSEA. The CDR3 length is 14 residues. CDR3 nucleotide sequence: TGCAGCGTTGTAACAGACAGGGTTTCCGACGAGCAGTACTTC. As protein: CSVVTDRVSDEQYF.

CDR3 DNA sequence: TGTGCCAGCAACCCACGGGGGGGCGACTCCTACGAGCAGTACTTC. Translation: CASNPRGGDSYEQYF. This chain uses TRBV21-1 with TRBJ2-7; TRBD2 is the table's D call and was not checked against the DNA. TRBV21-1 is noted as a pseudogene. The CDR3 covers 15 residues.

V gene TRBV14 combines with J gene TRBJ1-6; TRBD1 might be the D (5 bases). Germline CDR1 and CDR2: SGHDN and FVKESK. V gave up 11 bases and J gave up 8 bases, with 10 bases separating them. The CDR3 is 11 residues long. CDR3 coding DNA: TGTGCCGGGGGGGTTCATTCACCCCTCCACTTT. Translation: CAGGVHSPLHF. Complete variable domain (other parts from reference TRBV14 and TRBJ1-6): EAGVTQFPSHSVIEKGQTVTLRCDPISGHDNLYWYRRVMGKEIKFLLHFVKESKQDESGMPNNRFLAERTGGTYSTLKVQPAELEDSGVYFCAGGVHSPLHFGNGTRLTVT.

The chain employs TRBV30 and TRBJ2-2, with no clear D. The CDR3 runs to 12 residues. The V gene lost 1 base and the J gene lost 3 bases, with 3 bases spanning the gap. Germline loops: CDR1 GTSNPN, CDR2 SVGIG (reference sequence). The CDR3 DNA is TGTGCCTGGAGTGCCTACACCGGGGAGCTGTTTTTT. This gives the protein CAWSAYTGELFF.

V usage is TRBV9 and J usage is TRBJ2-1; TRBD2 matches at 8 bases. V dropped 0 bases and J dropped 10; count of bases not matched to a gene: 6. This CDR3 contains 14 residues. Germline V CDR1 and CDR2: SGDLS, YYNGEE. The CDR3 DNA sequence: TGTGCCAGCAGCGTAGGACTAGCGAGGAACGAGCAGTTCTTC. Translation: CASSVGLARNEQFF.

This sequence joins TRBV15 and TRBJ1-4; tentatively, D is TRBD1 (5 bases). Trimming left V 1 base short and J 8 bases short, with 14 bases between. The CDR3 loop spans 15 amino acids. Germline assignment: CDR1 LNHNV and CDR2 YYDKDF (reference sequence). CDR3 sequence reads: CATSRGQAGREKLFF. CDR3 in DNA: TGTGCCACCAGCAGAGGGCAGGCAGGGCGGGAAAAACTGTTTTTT.

In regard to this clone: An end of the junction does not agree with germline; a read error may underlie this. The J gene is TRBJ2-7, the V gene TRBV10-3; 10 positions agree with TRBD2. CDR1 is ENHRY, CDR2 SYGVKD, per germline. The CDR3 contains 14 residues. This CDR3 reads CAISESTAGGPGDF. The CDR3 DNA sequence: TGTGCCATCAGTGAGTCGACAGCGGGAGGGCCTGGAGACTTC.

This chain's CDR3 is CAWSPGPRAGELFF. In DNA form, the CDR3 reads TGTGCCTGGAGTCCAGGCCCCAGGGCCGGGGAGCTGTTTTTT. The chain has TRBV30 and TRBJ2-2, with D possibly being TRBD1 (5 bases). Germline CDR1 reads GTSNPN; CDR2 reads SVGIG (reference sequence). The V end was cut by 2 bases, the J end by 6 bases, with 13 bases between. The CDR3 totals 14 residues.

The V and J genes are TRBV7-2 and TRBJ1-1; 9 positions match TRBD1. The V segment lost 5 bases and the J segment 10 bases; nucleotides outside the gene matches: 8. The CDR3 has 13 residues. Germline CDR1 SGHTA, CDR2 FQGNSA. The CDR3 DNA reads TGTGCCAGCAGCCCCCGGACAGGGGTCGGAGCTTTCTTT. Its translation is CASSPRTGVGAFF.

CDR3 nucleotides: TGTGCCAGTAGCTCAGCCGGGACAGGCGGCGGCTACACCTTC. Translation gives CASSSAGTGGGYTF. The chain is built from TRBV19 and TRBJ1-2; TRBD1 matches 8 bases. The CDR3 runs to 14 residues. Germline trimming cut 6 bases from V and 8 bases from J; bases unmatched to any gene: 11. In germline, CDR1 is LNHDA, CDR2 SQIVND (reference sequence).